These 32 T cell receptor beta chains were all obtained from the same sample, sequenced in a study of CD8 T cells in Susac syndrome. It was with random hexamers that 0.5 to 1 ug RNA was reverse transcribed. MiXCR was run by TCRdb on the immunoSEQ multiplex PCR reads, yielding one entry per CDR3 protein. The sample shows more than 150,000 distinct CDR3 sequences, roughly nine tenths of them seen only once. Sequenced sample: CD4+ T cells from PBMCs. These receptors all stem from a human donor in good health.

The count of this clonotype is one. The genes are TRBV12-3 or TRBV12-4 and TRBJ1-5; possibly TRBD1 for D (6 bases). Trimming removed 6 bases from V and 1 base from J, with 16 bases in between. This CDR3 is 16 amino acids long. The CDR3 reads CASSPIQGGSNQPQHF. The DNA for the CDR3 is TGTGCCAGCAGCCCTATACAGGGAGGAAGCAATCAGCCCCAGCATTTT.

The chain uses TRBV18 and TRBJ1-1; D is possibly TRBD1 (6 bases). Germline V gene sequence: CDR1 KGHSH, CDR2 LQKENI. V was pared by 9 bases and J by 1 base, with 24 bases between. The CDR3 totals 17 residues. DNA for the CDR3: TGTGCCAGTCGACCTTCCGGGGGCATTCGAACGAACACTGAAGCTTTCTTT. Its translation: CASRPSGGIRTNTEAFF. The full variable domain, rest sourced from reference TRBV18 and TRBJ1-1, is NAGVMQNPRHLVRRRGQEARLRCSPMKGHSHVYWYRQLPEEGLKFMVYLQKENIIDESGMPKERFSAEFPKEGPSILRIQQVVRGDSAAYFCASRPSGGIRTNTEAFFGQGTRLTVV.

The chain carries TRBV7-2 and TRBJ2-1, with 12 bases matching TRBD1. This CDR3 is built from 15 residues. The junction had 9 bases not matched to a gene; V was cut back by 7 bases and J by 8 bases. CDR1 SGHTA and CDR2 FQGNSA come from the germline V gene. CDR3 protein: CASNPGTGGAYEQFF. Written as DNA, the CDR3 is TGTGCCAGCAACCCCGGGACAGGGGGCGCATATGAGCAGTTCTTC.

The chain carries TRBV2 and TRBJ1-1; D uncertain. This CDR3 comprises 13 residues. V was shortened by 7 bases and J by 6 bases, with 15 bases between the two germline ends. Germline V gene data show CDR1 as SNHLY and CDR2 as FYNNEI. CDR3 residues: CASTNDPRAEAFF. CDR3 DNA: TGTGCCAGCACCAATGACCCCCGGGCTGAAGCTTTCTTT.

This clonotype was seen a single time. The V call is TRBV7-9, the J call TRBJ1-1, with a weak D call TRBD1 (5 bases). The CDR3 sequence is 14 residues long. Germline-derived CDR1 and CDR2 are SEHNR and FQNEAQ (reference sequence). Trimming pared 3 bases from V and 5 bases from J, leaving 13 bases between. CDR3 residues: CASSFDSSRTEAFF. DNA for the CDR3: TGTGCCAGCAGCTTCGACAGCAGTAGGACTGAAGCTTTCTTT.

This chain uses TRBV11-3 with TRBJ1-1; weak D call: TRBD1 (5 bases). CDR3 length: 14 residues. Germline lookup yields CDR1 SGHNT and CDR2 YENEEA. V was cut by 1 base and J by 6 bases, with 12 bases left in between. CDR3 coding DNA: TGTGCCAGCAGCTTAGCCGGGGGAAACGCTGAAGCTTTCTTT. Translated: CASSLAGGNAEAFF.

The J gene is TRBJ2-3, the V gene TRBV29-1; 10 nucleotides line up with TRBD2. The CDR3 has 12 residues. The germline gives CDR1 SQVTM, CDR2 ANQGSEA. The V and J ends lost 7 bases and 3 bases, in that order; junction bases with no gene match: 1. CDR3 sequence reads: CSASGSTDTQYF. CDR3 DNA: TGCAGCGCTAGCGGGAGTACAGATACGCAGTATTTT.

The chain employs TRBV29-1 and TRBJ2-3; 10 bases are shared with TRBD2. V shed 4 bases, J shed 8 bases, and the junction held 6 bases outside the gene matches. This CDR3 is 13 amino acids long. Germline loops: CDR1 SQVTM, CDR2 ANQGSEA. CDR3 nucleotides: TGCAGCGTTGTTCTAGCGGGAGTAAGTACGCAGTATTTT. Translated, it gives CSVVLAGVSTQYF.

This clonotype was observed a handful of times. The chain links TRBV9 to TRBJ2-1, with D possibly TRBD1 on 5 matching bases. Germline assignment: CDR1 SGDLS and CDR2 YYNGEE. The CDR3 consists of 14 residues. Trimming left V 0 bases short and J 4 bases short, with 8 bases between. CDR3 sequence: CASSVGGPYNEQFF. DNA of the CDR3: TGTGCCAGCAGCGTAGGGGGCCCTTACAATGAGCAGTTCTTC.

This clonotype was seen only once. CDR3 nucleotide sequence: TGTGCCAGCAGTCCGCACCCCGGCGGGGGGGGAGCCTACGAGCAGTACTTC. Translating gives CASSPHPGGGGAYEQYF. V is TRBV28 and J is TRBJ2-7, with 9 bases that match TRBD2. The ends lost 5 bases at V and 2 bases at J; junction bases unmatched: 13. The germline CDR1 and CDR2 sequences are MDHEN and SYDVKM. The CDR3 runs to 17 residues.

The chain's CDR3 is CSARGGLSTDTQYF. The DNA of the CDR3 is TGCAGTGCTAGAGGGGGACTCAGCACAGATACGCAGTATTTT. J is TRBJ2-3 and V is TRBV20-1, with D possibly matching TRBD2 (6 bases). CDR1 DFQATT and CDR2 SNEGSKA come from the germline V gene (reference sequence). Trimming stripped 1 base from V and 0 bases from J, with 8 bases between. CDR3 length: 14 amino acids.

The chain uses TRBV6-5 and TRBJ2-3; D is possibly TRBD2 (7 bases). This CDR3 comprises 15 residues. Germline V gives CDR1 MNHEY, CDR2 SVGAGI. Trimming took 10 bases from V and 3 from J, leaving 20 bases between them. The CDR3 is CATRRGPLGTDTQYF. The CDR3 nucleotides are TGTGCCACCCGGCGGGGGCCTTTGGGAACAGATACGCAGTATTTT.

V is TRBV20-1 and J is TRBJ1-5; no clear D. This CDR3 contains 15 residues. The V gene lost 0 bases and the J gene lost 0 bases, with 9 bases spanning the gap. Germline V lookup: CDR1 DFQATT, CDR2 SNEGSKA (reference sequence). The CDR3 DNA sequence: TGCAGTGCTAGAGATACCAGTTATAGCAATCAGCCCCAGCATTTT. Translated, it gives CSARDTSYSNQPQHF.

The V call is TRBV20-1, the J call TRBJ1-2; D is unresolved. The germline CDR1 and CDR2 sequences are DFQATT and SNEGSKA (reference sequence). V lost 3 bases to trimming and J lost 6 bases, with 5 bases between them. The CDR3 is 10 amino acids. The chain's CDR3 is CSASLNGYTF. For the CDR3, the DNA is TGCAGTGCTAGTTTAAATGGCTACACCTTC.

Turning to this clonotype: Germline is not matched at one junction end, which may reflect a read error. CDR3 region: CASIRLGGDTQFF. The CDR3 DNA reads TGTGCCAGCATCCGACTCGGTGGAGATACGCAGTTTTTT. This rearrangement joins TRBV27 to TRBJ2-3; the D is unclear. Germline loops: CDR1 MNHEY, CDR2 SMNVEV (reference sequence). CDR3 length: 13 residues.

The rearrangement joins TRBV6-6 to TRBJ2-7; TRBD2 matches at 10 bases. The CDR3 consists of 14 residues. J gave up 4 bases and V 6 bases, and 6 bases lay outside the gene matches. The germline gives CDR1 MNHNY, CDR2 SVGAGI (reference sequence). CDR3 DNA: TGTGCCAGCAGCCCCGCTAGCGGGAGTTACGAGCAGTACTTC. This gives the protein CASSPASGSYEQYF.

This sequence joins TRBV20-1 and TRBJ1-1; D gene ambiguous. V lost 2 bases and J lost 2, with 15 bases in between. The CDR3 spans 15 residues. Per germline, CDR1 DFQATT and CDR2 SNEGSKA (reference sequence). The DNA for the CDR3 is TGCAGTGCTAGACCATTTAACAGAGCTAACACTGAAGCTTTCTTT. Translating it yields CSARPFNRANTEAFF.

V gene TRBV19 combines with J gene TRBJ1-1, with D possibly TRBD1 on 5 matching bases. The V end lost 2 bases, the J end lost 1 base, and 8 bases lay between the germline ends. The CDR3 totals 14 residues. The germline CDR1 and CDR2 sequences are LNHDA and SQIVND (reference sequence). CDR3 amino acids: CASSISRENTEAFF. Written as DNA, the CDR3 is TGTGCCAGTAGTATATCCAGGGAGAACACTGAAGCTTTCTTT.

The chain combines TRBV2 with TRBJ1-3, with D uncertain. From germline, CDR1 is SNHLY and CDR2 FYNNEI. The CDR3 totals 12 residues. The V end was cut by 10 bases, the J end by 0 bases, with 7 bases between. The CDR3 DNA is TGTGCCACGCAGACCTCTGGAAACACCATATATTTT. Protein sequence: CATQTSGNTIYF.

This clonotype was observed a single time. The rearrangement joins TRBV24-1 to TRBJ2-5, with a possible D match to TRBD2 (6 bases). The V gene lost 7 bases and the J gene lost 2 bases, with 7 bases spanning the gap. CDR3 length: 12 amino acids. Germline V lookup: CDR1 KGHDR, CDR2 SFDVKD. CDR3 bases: TGTGCCACCAGCGCGGGGCAAGAGACCCAGTACTTC. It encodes CATSAGQETQYF.

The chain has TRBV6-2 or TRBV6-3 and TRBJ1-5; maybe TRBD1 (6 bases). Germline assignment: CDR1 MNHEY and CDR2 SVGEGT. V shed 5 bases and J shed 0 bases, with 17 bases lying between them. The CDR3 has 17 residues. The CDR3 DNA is TGTGCCAGCAGTCCTATGGACAGAAAGAATAGCAATCAGCCCCAGCATTTT. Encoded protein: CASSPMDRKNSNQPQHF.

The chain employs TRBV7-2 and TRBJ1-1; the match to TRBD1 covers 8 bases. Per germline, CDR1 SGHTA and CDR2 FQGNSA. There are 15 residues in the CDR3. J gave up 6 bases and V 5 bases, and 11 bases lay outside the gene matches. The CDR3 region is CASSPQQGAISEAFF. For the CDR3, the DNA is TGTGCCAGCAGCCCCCAGCAGGGGGCTATCTCTGAAGCTTTCTTT.

The CDR3 reads CASSPRDSRTTGELFF. As DNA, the CDR3 is TGCGCCAGCAGCCCCCGGGACTCCCGGACCACCGGGGAGCTGTTTTTT. J is TRBJ2-2 and V is TRBV5-1; possibly TRBD2 for D (6 bases). There are 16 residues in the CDR3. Per the germline V gene, CDR1 is SGHRS and CDR2 is YFSETQ. Between the trimmed V and J ends, which lost 4 bases and 4 bases, there was a span of 17 bases. Full variable domain (rest looked up from reference TRBV5-1 and TRBJ2-2): KAGVTQTPRYLIKTRGQQVTLSCSPISGHRSVSWYQQTPGQGLQFLFEYFSETQRNKGNFPGRFSGRQFSNSRSEMNVSTLELGDSALYLCASSPRDSRTTGELFFGEGSRLTVL.

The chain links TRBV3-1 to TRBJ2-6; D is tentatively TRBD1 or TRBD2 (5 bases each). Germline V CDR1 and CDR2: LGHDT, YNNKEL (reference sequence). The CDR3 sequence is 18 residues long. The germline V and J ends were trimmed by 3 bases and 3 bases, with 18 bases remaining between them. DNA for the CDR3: TGTGCCAGCAGCCACTCCCTCGAGGGGCGTTTTGGGGCCAACGTCCTGACTTTC. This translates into CASSHSLEGRFGANVLTF.

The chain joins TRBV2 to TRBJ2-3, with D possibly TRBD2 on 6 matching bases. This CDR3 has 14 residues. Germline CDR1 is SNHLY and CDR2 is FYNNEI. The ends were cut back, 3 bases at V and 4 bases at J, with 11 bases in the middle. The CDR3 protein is CASSDGGWSDTQYF. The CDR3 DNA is TGTGCCAGCAGTGACGGGGGTTGGTCAGATACGCAGTATTTT.

In DNA, the CDR3 is TGTGCCAGCAGGGACAGGGGGCAAGGCTACACCTTC. Amino acid sequence: CASRDRGQGYTF. The chain carries TRBV2 and TRBJ1-2, with 11 bases aligning to TRBD1. The length of the CDR3 is 12 residues. The germline CDR1 and CDR2 sequences are SNHLY and FYNNEI. With V trimmed by 6 bases and J by 8 bases, 2 bases remained unmatched.

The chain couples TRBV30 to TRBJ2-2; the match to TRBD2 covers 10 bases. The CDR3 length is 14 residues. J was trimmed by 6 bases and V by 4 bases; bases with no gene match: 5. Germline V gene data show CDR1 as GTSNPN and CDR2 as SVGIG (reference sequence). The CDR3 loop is CAWNLAGVPGELFF. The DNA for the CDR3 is TGTGCCTGGAATCTAGCGGGGGTCCCCGGGGAGCTGTTTTTT.

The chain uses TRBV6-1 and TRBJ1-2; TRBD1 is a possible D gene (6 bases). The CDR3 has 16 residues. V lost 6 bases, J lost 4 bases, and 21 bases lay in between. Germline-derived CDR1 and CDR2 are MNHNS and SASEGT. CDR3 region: CASRLSPSQGGYGYTF. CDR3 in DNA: TGTGCCAGCAGACTTTCCCCGTCACAGGGCGGCTATGGCTACACCTTC.

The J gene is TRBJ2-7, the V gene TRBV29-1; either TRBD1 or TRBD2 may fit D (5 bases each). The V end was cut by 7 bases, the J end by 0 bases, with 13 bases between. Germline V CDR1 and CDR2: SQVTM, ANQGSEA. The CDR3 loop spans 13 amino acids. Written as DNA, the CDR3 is TGCAGCGCACGGGACGGAAGCTCCTACGAGCAGTACTTC. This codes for CSARDGSSYEQYF.

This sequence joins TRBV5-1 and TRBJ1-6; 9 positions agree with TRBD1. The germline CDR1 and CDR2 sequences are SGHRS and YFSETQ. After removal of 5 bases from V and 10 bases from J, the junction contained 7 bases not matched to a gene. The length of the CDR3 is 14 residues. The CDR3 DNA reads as TGCGCCAGCAGATGGCCGGGACAGGGCTCACCCCTCCACTTT. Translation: CASRWPGQGSPLHF.

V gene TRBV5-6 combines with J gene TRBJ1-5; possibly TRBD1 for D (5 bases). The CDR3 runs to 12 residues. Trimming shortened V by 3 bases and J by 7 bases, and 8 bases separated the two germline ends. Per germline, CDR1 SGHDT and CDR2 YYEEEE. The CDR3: CASSSGYQPQHF. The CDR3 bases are TGTGCCAGCAGCTCAGGGTACCAGCCCCAGCATTTT. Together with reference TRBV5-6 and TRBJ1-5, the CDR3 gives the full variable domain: DAGVTQSPTHLIKTRGQQVTLRCSPKSGHDTVSWYQQALGQGPQFIFQYYEEEERQRGNFPDRFSGHQFPNYSSELNVNALLLGDSALYLCASSSGYQPQHFGDGTRLSIL.

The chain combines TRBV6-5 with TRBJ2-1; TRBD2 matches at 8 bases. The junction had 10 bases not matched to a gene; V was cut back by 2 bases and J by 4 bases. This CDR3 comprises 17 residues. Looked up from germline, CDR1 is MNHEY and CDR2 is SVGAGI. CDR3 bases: TGTGCCAGCAGTTACCCCTTGGCGGGAGGTTCTTACAATGAGCAGTTCTTC. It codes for CASSYPLAGGSYNEQFF.